This entry lists 31 T cell receptor beta chains sequenced from one sample in a study of T-cell memory formation after mild COVID-19. MiXCR was run by TCRdb on the 5' RACE reads, yielding one entry per CDR3 protein. The data contain some 600,000 distinct CDR3 sequences, 17% of them singletons. Material for sequencing was PBMCs or a T cell subset sorted from them (not recorded which). The origin of the receptors is an adult woman who had mild COVID-19 (a few samples of this study predate the infection). Cell type and time point are not known.

V is TRBV20-1 and J is TRBJ1-2; TRBD1 aligns across 7 bases. The CDR3 is 12 amino acids. Germline CDR1 and CDR2: DFQATT and SNEGSKA (reference sequence). The ends lost 6 bases at V and 8 bases at J; junction bases unmatched: 9. The CDR3 loop is CSALTGLGGYTF. The CDR3 nucleotides are TGCAGTGCACTGACAGGGCTTGGGGGCTACACCTTC.

This clonotype was observed a handful of times. V gene TRBV24-1 combines with J gene TRBJ1-5; 7 bases are a match to TRBD1. The CDR3 is 13 residues long. V lost 5 bases to trimming and J lost 5 bases; unmatched junction nucleotides: 2. Germline CDR1 and CDR2: KGHDR and SFDVKD. CDR3 amino acids: CATSVGGDQPQHF. The DNA of the CDR3 is TGTGCCACCAGTGTAGGGGGCGATCAGCCCCAGCATTTT.

This clonotype has a handful of counts. The chain links TRBV20-1 to TRBJ2-1, with 13 positions matching TRBD2. Germline V gene sequence: CDR1 DFQATT, CDR2 SNEGSKA (reference sequence). CDR3 size: 14 residues. The trim removed 4 bases at V and 9 bases at J, leaving 6 bases unmatched. The CDR3 loop reads CSATGLAGVAEQFF. The DNA for the CDR3 is TGCAGTGCTACTGGACTAGCGGGAGTGGCTGAGCAGTTCTTC.

This clonotype has more than one count but fewer than ten. V and J are TRBV30 and TRBJ2-1, with a weak D call TRBD2 (6 bases). This CDR3 spans 15 amino acids. Germline CDR1 reads GTSNPN; CDR2 reads SVGIG (reference sequence). Trimming pared 3 bases from V and 2 bases from J, leaving 14 bases between. The CDR3 sequence is CAWSSSAGTYNEQFF. The CDR3 coding sequence is TGTGCCTGGAGCTCCAGTGCGGGGACCTACAATGAGCAGTTCTTC.

This clonotype was observed at least ten times. The gene calls are TRBV5-1 and TRBJ1-5; 7 nucleotides agree with TRBD1. CDR1 and CDR2 from the germline V gene are SGHRS and YFSETQ. V was clipped by 4 bases and J by 10 bases; unmatched bases: 8. This CDR3 is built from 13 residues. This CDR3 reads CASSPRQGQPQHF. The CDR3 DNA reads as TGCGCCAGCAGCCCCCGACAGGGCCAACCCCAGCATTTT.

V usage is TRBV7-6 and J usage is TRBJ2-7; D unclear. Germline values: CDR1 SGHVS, CDR2 FNYEAQ. V was cut by 5 bases and J by 0 bases, with 11 bases left in between. This CDR3 is built from 14 residues. The CDR3 protein is CASSRLAASYEQYF. The CDR3 DNA follows: TGTGCCAGCAGCCGGTTAGCAGCCTCCTACGAGCAGTACTTC.

This clonotype came up a few times. This chain joins TRBV4-1 and TRBJ1-2; D possibly corresponds to TRBD1 (6 bases). V was trimmed by 3 bases and J by 4 bases, leaving 18 bases between them. CDR3 length: 16 amino acids. Per the germline V gene, CDR1 is MGHRA and CDR2 is YSYEKL. For the CDR3, the DNA is TGCGCCAGCAGCCATGGTCCAGTACAGGGCGCCTATGGCTACACCTTC. Amino acids: CASSHGPVQGAYGYTF.

The rearrangement links TRBV27 to TRBJ2-1; D is possibly TRBD1 (6 bases). CDR1 and CDR2 (germline): MNHEY, SMNVEV (reference sequence). This CDR3 has 12 amino acids. Trimming shortened V by 5 bases and J by 12 bases, and 14 bases separated the two germline ends. This CDR3 is CASSHRDAGQFF. CDR3 coding DNA: TGTGCCAGCAGTCACAGGGACGCGGGGCAGTTCTTC.

This chain connects TRBV5-1 to TRBJ2-3; 8 positions agree with TRBD2. V lost 0 bases to trimming and J lost 6 bases; unmatched junction nucleotides: 9. CDR1 and CDR2 from the germline V gene are SGHRS and YFSETQ. The CDR3 has 16 residues. CDR3 bases: TGCGCCAGCAGCTTGGCCGCTATCGGGGGGGCGGATACGCAGTATTTT. Its protein is CASSLAAIGGADTQYF. Based on the CDR3 plus reference TRBV5-1 and TRBJ2-3, the full variable domain is KAGVTQTPRYLIKTRGQQVTLSCSPISGHRSVSWYQQTPGQGLQFLFEYFSETQRNKGNFPGRFSGRQFSNSRSEMNVSTLELGDSALYLCASSLAAIGGADTQYFGPGTRLTVL.

This clonotype came up a few times. This chain connects TRBV5-1 to TRBJ1-1; TRBD1 matches 8 bases. Germline V gene data show CDR1 as SGHRS and CDR2 as YFSETQ. This CDR3 has 16 amino acids. Losses at the gene ends were 4 bases for V and 0 bases for J; bases not matched to a gene: 8. CDR3: CASSPWTGTMNTEAFF. CDR3 DNA sequence: TGCGCCAGCAGCCCTTGGACAGGGACTATGAACACTGAAGCTTTCTTT.

This clonotype was observed many times. The V call is TRBV7-3, the J call TRBJ2-1; D uncertain. Germline CDR1 is SGHTA and CDR2 is FQGTGA. V was pared by 5 bases and J by 2 bases, with 10 bases between. This CDR3 comprises 14 residues. The CDR3 DNA reads TGTGCCAGCAGCCCCCAAAGAACCTACAATGAGCAGTTCTTC. Residues: CASSPQRTYNEQFF.

V and J are TRBV6-5 and TRBJ2-5; 14 bases agree with TRBD2. V lost 6 bases and J lost 1; bases outside the gene matches: 10. Germline CDR1 and CDR2: MNHEY and SVGAGI. The CDR3 runs to 18 residues. The CDR3 DNA reads TGTGCCAGCAGCGGGACTAGCGGGAGAGAAATCATCCAAGAGACCCAGTACTTC. It codes for CASSGTSGREIIQETQYF.

The CDR3 coding sequence is TGTGCCAGCAGCTTGTCTGGGACAGACAATCAGCCCCAGCATTTT. It specifies CASSLSGTDNQPQHF. The gene calls are TRBV7-9 and TRBJ1-5; 7 bases are a match to TRBD1. Germline CDR1 and CDR2: SEHNR and FQNEAQ (reference sequence). The CDR3 has 15 amino acids. V trimming: 3 bases; J trimming: 3 bases; junction bases outside the gene matches: 5.

This clonotype turned up a few times. The V and J genes are TRBV20-1 and TRBJ2-7; the match to TRBD2 covers 9 bases. Germline values: CDR1 DFQATT, CDR2 SNEGSKA (reference sequence). This CDR3 contains 15 residues. Losses at the gene ends were 6 bases for V and 3 bases for J; bases not matched to a gene: 12. CDR3 region: CSARGSGGFFYEQYF. The CDR3 bases are TGCAGTGCGAGGGGGAGCGGGGGGTTTTTCTACGAGCAGTACTTC.

The genes are TRBV6-1 and TRBJ1-1, with D possibly being TRBD1 (5 bases). The CDR3 is 13 amino acids. Trimming shortened V by 2 bases and J by 4 bases, and 8 bases separated the two germline ends. CDR1 MNHNS and CDR2 SASEGT come from the germline V gene. CDR3 bases: TGTGCCAGCAGTGAACGAGGGGTCACTGAAGCTTTCTTT. Its protein is CASSERGVTEAFF.

The chain couples TRBV28 to TRBJ2-1, with D unclear. V was pared by 3 bases and J by 0 bases, with 6 bases between. In germline, CDR1 is MDHEN, CDR2 SYDVKM. The CDR3 is made up of 14 amino acids. The CDR3 spells CASSLMSSYNEQFF. CDR3 sequence (DNA): TGTGCCAGCAGTTTGATGAGCTCCTACAATGAGCAGTTCTTC. The entire variable domain, with the rest obtained from reference TRBV28 and TRBJ2-1, is as follows: DVKVTQSSRYLVKRTGEKVFLECVQDMDHENMFWYRQDPGLGLRLIYFSYDVKMKEKGDIPEGYSVSREKKERFSLILESASTNQTSMYLCASSLMSSYNEQFFGPGTRLTVL.

In its sample, this clonotype was seen a few times. The chain combines TRBV4-1 with TRBJ2-2; 8 bases agree with TRBD1. Germline values: CDR1 MGHRA, CDR2 YSYEKL. After removal of 2 bases from V and 9 bases from J, the junction contained 11 bases not matched to a gene. The CDR3 has 16 amino acids. The CDR3 region is CASSQLLGQDNRELFF. The DNA of the CDR3 is TGCGCCAGCAGCCAACTCCTGGGACAGGATAACAGGGAGCTGTTTTTT.

The chain recombines TRBV7-2 with TRBJ2-1; 15 bases line up with TRBD2. After removal of 2 bases from V and 7 bases from J, the junction contained 3 bases not matched to a gene. CDR3 size: 16 residues. Germline loops: CDR1 SGHTA, CDR2 FQGNSA. The CDR3 DNA reads as TGTGCCAGCAGCTTACGTGGGACTAGCGGGAGGAATGAGCAGTTCTTC. Translating it yields CASSLRGTSGRNEQFF.

This clonotype has a handful of counts. CDR3 residues: CSARGRAETQYF. For the CDR3, the DNA is TGCAGTGCTAGGGGGAGGGCGGAGACCCAGTACTTC. The chain has TRBV20-1 and TRBJ2-5, with 7 nucleotides matching TRBD2. The germline CDR1 and CDR2 sequences are DFQATT and SNEGSKA (reference sequence). The trim removed 3 bases at V and 5 bases at J, leaving 3 bases unmatched. This CDR3 has 12 residues.

This chain links TRBV15 with TRBJ2-3; TRBD2 aligns across 7 bases. V was clipped by 1 base and J by 5 bases; unmatched bases: 9. The germline gives CDR1 LNHNV, CDR2 YYDKDF (reference sequence). The CDR3 has 16 amino acids. The CDR3 protein is CATSRVVGGREDTQYF. The CDR3 DNA sequence: TGTGCCACCAGCAGAGTAGTGGGAGGGAGGGAAGATACGCAGTATTTT.

The chain uses TRBV12-3 or TRBV12-4 and TRBJ1-2; D is unresolved. The length of the CDR3 is 13 residues. Trimming took off 6 bases at V and 0 bases at J, with 8 bases between the two ends. The CDR3 nucleotides read TGTGCCAGCAGAAATAGTACTAACTATGGCTACACCTTC. Translated: CASRNSTNYGYTF.

V and J are TRBV27 and TRBJ2-7; maybe TRBD2 (6 bases). Germline values: CDR1 MNHEY, CDR2 SMNVEV (reference sequence). V was cut by 6 bases and J by 2 bases, with 11 bases left in between. The CDR3 sequence is 13 residues long. This CDR3 reads CASRDGGTYEQYF. In DNA, the CDR3 is TGTGCCAGCAGAGACGGGGGAACCTACGAGCAGTACTTC.

This clonotype has only a few counts. CDR3 in amino acids: CASSLRTSLHGYTF. CDR3 in DNA: TGTGCCAGCAGTTTGAGAACCTCGCTCCATGGCTACACCTTC. This chain links TRBV6-2 or TRBV6-3 with TRBJ1-2, with D unresolved. The germline V gene has CDR1 MNHEY and CDR2 SVGEGT. The CDR3 length is 14 residues. V was trimmed by 4 bases and J by 6 bases, leaving 15 bases between them.

This clonotype was recorded a few times. The CDR3 bases are TGCGCCAGCGACGGACTAGCGGGAGGTTCAGATACGCAGTATTTT. This translates into CASDGLAGGSDTQYF. The genes are TRBV5-1 and TRBJ2-3, with 14 bases fitting TRBD2. The CDR3 sequence is 15 residues long. Looked up from germline, CDR1 is SGHRS and CDR2 is YFSETQ. J lost 4 bases, V lost 7 bases, and 5 bases had no gene match.

The J gene is TRBJ2-6, the V gene TRBV24-1; D not certain. Germline V gene lookup returns CDR1 KGHDR and CDR2 SFDVKD. Trimming took 4 bases from V and 3 from J, leaving 6 bases between them. This CDR3 spans 14 amino acids. The CDR3 protein is CATSDPFGANVLTF. As DNA, the CDR3 is TGTGCCACCAGTGACCCCTTTGGGGCCAACGTCCTGACTTTC.

This clonotype was seen a handful of times. The chain employs TRBV18 and TRBJ2-2; D might be TRBD2 (5 bases). CDR1 and CDR2 (germline): KGHSH, LQKENI. The CDR3 contains 16 residues. The V gene lost 3 bases and the J gene lost 4 bases, with 15 bases spanning the gap. The CDR3 bases are TGTGCCAGCTCACCTAGCGTAATTTCCTCCACCGGGGAGCTGTTTTTT. Translating gives CASSPSVISSTGELFF. The variable domain in full, completed from reference TRBV18 and TRBJ2-2, reads NAGVMQNPRHLVRRRGQEARLRCSPMKGHSHVYWYRQLPEEGLKFMVYLQKENIIDESGMPKERFSAEFPKEGPSILRIQQVVRGDSAAYFCASSPSVISSTGELFFGEGSRLTVL.

The gene calls are TRBV7-2 and TRBJ1-6; D uncertain. With 1 base removed from V and 7 bases from J, the gap between germline ends came to 8 bases. Germline CDR1 SGHTA, CDR2 FQGNSA. This CDR3 contains 14 residues. CDR3 region: CASSLVELNSPLHF. The CDR3 bases are TGTGCCAGCAGCTTAGTCGAGCTGAATTCACCCCTCCACTTT. Full variable domain (remainder filled in from reference TRBV7-2 and TRBJ1-6): GAGVSQSPSNKVTEKGKDVELRCDPISGHTALYWYRQSLGQGLEFLIYFQGNSAPDKSGLPSDRFSAERTGGSVSTLTIQRTQQEDSAVYLCASSLVELNSPLHFGNGTRLTVT.

The chain has TRBV7-9 and TRBJ1-3, with TRBD1 as a possible D gene (5 bases). The CDR3 length is 13 residues. Trimming shortened V by 10 bases and J by 4 bases, and 14 bases separated the two germline ends. From germline, CDR1 is SEHNR and CDR2 FQNEAQ (reference sequence). The CDR3 nucleotides are TGTGCCATGGGGGACCTGTGGGGAAACACCATATATTTT. This codes for CAMGDLWGNTIYF.

This clonotype was picked up a small number of times. This chain links TRBV20-1 with TRBJ2-1; TRBD2 agrees at 9 bases. Trimming removed 0 bases from V and 5 bases from J; junction bases left unmatched: 8. This CDR3 spans 16 amino acids. Germline V gene sequence: CDR1 DFQATT, CDR2 SNEGSKA (reference sequence). The CDR3 DNA is TGCAGTGCTAGAGATCTGGCTAGCGGGGACAACAATGAGCAGTTCTTC. This encodes CSARDLASGDNNEQFF.

The sample holds a few counts of this clonotype. The chain combines TRBV20-1 with TRBJ2-3; 9 nucleotides align to TRBD2. CDR3 length: 14 residues. V trimming: 1 base; J trimming: 5 bases; junction bases outside the gene matches: 4. Per germline, CDR1 DFQATT and CDR2 SNEGSKA (reference sequence). The CDR3 region has the DNA TGCAGTGCTAGAGTAACAGCGGGGGGAGATACGCAGTATTTT. It encodes CSARVTAGGDTQYF.

The chain couples TRBV3-1 to TRBJ1-2; 12 nucleotides line up with TRBD1. In germline, CDR1 is LGHDT, CDR2 YNNKEL (reference sequence). Losses at the gene ends were 3 bases for V and 3 bases for J; bases not matched to a gene: 5. The CDR3 consists of 16 residues. CDR3 sequence reads: CASSQNRDRGHYGYTF. The CDR3 coding sequence is TGTGCCAGCAGCCAGAACCGGGACAGGGGGCACTATGGCTACACCTTC.